The following is a TCR beta chain sequence with its context. Profiling relied on immunoSEQ multiplex PCR, and the TCRdb table lists in-frame clones only, not all of them. The sample consists of about 5,900 clones, around 90% of them appearing once. The germline CDR1 and CDR2 sequences are SGHDT and YYEEEE. This CDR3 region has 13 residues. V was clipped by 5 bases and J by 6 bases, with 14 bases between them. Normal lung sampling was at least 3 cm from the tumour, as distant as possible. Genomic DNA came from frozen unsorted single-cell suspensions. The sample comes from a study of immune cell composition in non-small cell lung cancer. Study-wide context: Tumours were mainly lung adenocarcinoma or squamous cell carcinoma.

The sequenced material came from non-adjacent lung tissue. The chain uses TRBV5-6 and TRBJ1-2; D is perhaps TRBD1 (6 bases). The source of this sequence is a human donor with non-small cell lung cancer. CDR3 sequence: CASRLDRRDGYTF. The DNA of the CDR3 is TGTGCCAGCAGACTCGACAGGAGAGATGGCTACACCTTC. The whole variable domain, remainder taken from reference TRBV5-6 and TRBJ1-2, is DAGVTQSPTHLIKTRGQQVTLRCSPKSGHDTVSWYQQALGQGPQFIFQYYEEEERQRGNFPDRFSGHQFPNYSSELNVNALLLGDSALYLCASRLDRRDGYTFGSGTRLTVV.